This T cell receptor (beta chain) came from a study of T cell repertoires in aging, cancer and after chemotherapy. Whole-study context: Donor ages fell into six groups from 30 or younger up to 70 or older. General observations from the study: The repertoire data cannot show anything about immunological memory following chemotherapy. Rebound thymic output was suggested by rising median generation probability during chemotherapy in each cancer cohort. Age-matched healthy donors had significantly more diverse, less clonal blood TCR repertoires than untreated cancer patients.

TCR beta rearrangements were amplified from peripheral blood genomic DNA. On this clonotype itself: Its antigen remains unknown.

Rearranged V-D-J TRB sequences were amplified with a mixed TRB-A/B primer pool. One entry per CDR3 protein, called by TCRdb with MiXCR from the multiplex PCR reads. The sample yields about 1,600 distinct CDR3 sequences, 20% to 25% seen once. V lost 1 base, J lost 4 bases, and 11 bases lay in between. From germline, CDR1 is SGHTA and CDR2 FQGNSA. The CDR3 spans 15 residues. The J gene is TRBJ1-5, the V gene TRBV7-2; maybe TRBD1 (5 bases). This receptor was identified in a human donor with a solid tumor. Sequencing was carried out using blood. The CDR3 reads CASSLGGEENQPQHF. DNA of the CDR3: TGTGCCAGCAGCTTAGGAGGGGAGGAGAATCAGCCCCAGCATTTT.